Listed here are 22 T cell receptor beta chains from one sample, sequenced in a study of T cell responses to AZD1222 COVID-19 vaccine. Method: immunoSEQ multiplex PCR; TCRdb's copy keeps in-frame clones and lacks some. The table includes about 160,000 clones, roughly 90% detected once. The specimen was peripheral blood, collected 28 days after the second AZD1222 dose. Receptors originate from an adult who received the AZD1222 COVID-19 vaccine.

This chain connects TRBV5-5 to TRBJ2-5, with D possibly called TRBD1 or TRBD2 (5 bases each). The CDR3 extends over 14 amino acids. Germline CDR1 reads SGHKS; CDR2 reads YYEKEE (reference sequence). Between the trimmed V and J ends, which lost 0 bases and 1 base, there was a span of 7 bases. The CDR3 DNA reads as TGTGCCAGCAGCTTGGTGGGACGCCAAGAGACCCAGTACTTC. It translates to CASSLVGRQETQYF.

This chain connects TRBV5-6 to TRBJ2-5; D gene ambiguous. V shed 0 bases and J shed 7 bases, with 7 bases lying between them. The CDR3 contains 12 residues. Germline assignment: CDR1 SGHDT and CDR2 YYEEEE. The CDR3 coding sequence is TGTGCCAGCAGCTTGGGGACCCGGACCCAGTACTTC. This translates into CASSLGTRTQYF.

The chain carries TRBV14 and TRBJ1-2; D possibly corresponds to TRBD1 (5 bases). Germline CDR1 SGHDN, CDR2 FVKESK. This CDR3 comprises 14 residues. Trimming left V 1 base short and J 4 bases short, with 10 bases between. CDR3 region: CASSQGGGGYGYTF. The CDR3 DNA reads TGTGCCAGCAGCCAAGGCGGCGGGGGCTATGGCTACACCTTC.

The CDR3 sequence is CATWTGNTEAFF. DNA for the CDR3: TGCGCCACCTGGACAGGGAACACTGAAGCTTTCTTT. The rearrangement uses TRBV10-1 and TRBJ1-1; 7 bases align to TRBD1. Trimming at V came to 10 bases and at J to 1 base, leaving 3 bases not matched to a gene. The CDR3 is 12 amino acids. CDR1 is WNHNN and CDR2 is SYGVQD in the germline V gene (reference sequence).

V usage is TRBV5-6 and J usage is TRBJ2-4; D is unclear. Trimming removed 1 base at V and 6 bases at J, with 5 bases between. The germline CDR1 and CDR2 sequences are SGHDT and YYEEEE. The CDR3 extends over 12 amino acids. The DNA of the CDR3 is TGTGCCAGCAGCTTGCAGAGAAACATTCAGTACTTC. Amino acid sequence: CASSLQRNIQYF.

This chain joins TRBV19 and TRBJ2-2; the D is unclear. V gave up 2 bases and J gave up 0 bases, with 7 bases separating them. In germline, CDR1 is LNHDA, CDR2 SQIVND (reference sequence). This CDR3 contains 15 residues. The CDR3 region is CASSIIWSNTGELFF. CDR3 bases: TGTGCCAGTAGTATAATCTGGTCGAACACCGGGGAGCTGTTTTTT.

This sequence joins TRBV19 and TRBJ1-3; 7 bases match TRBD1. The CDR3 length is 17 residues. The ends lost 3 bases at V and 0 bases at J; junction bases unmatched: 8. Germline CDR1 is LNHDA and CDR2 is SQIVND (reference sequence). In DNA form, the CDR3 reads TGTGCCAGTAGTATGGGGACAGTCGGAACCTCTGGAAACACCATATATTTT. It yields the protein CASSMGTVGTSGNTIYF.

V is TRBV9 and J is TRBJ2-5; D tentatively fits TRBD1 or TRBD2 (6 bases each). Deletions cut 3 bases from V and 5 bases from J, with 23 bases between. Germline CDR1 and CDR2: SGDLS and YYNGEE. CDR3 length: 17 residues. The chain's CDR3 is CASSEGRRGGIGETQYF. In DNA form, the CDR3 reads TGTGCCAGCAGCGAGGGGCGGCGAGGGGGGATAGGTGAGACCCAGTACTTC.

The chain uses TRBV4-1 and TRBJ2-2; 8 bases map to TRBD2. Germline-derived CDR1 and CDR2 are MGHRA and YSYEKL. V gave up 0 bases and J gave up 2 bases; unmatched junction bases: 11. The CDR3 extends over 19 amino acids. Here the CDR3 DNA reads TGCGCCAGCAGCCAAGACCGTAGAGCGGGGGCTGTAAACACCGGGGAGCTGTTTTTT. Its protein is CASSQDRRAGAVNTGELFF.

J is TRBJ1-2 and V is TRBV5-1; D is unclear. Germline V gene sequence: CDR1 SGHRS, CDR2 YFSETQ. V was clipped by 0 bases and J by 8 bases, with 14 bases between them. The CDR3 is made up of 14 amino acids. CDR3 sequence reads: CASSLGYGVLGYTF. The CDR3 nucleotides read TGCGCCAGCAGCTTGGGTTACGGGGTGCTAGGCTACACCTTC.

The sample holds a few counts of this clone. The rearrangement links TRBV12-3 or TRBV12-4 to TRBJ1-6, with D perhaps matching TRBD1 (5 bases). V gave up 6 bases and J gave up 13 bases, with 16 bases separating them. This CDR3 comprises 13 residues. CDR3 in DNA: TGTGCCAGCAGGGGGGACCCACGCGGGCCCCTCCACTTT. Its protein product is CASRGDPRGPLHF.

The rearrangement uses TRBV3-1 (or the pseudogene TRBV3-2) and TRBJ1-6; tentative D call: TRBD1 (6 bases). The V gene's germline CDR1 is LGHDT and CDR2 YNNKEL (reference sequence). The CDR3 consists of 14 residues. Trimming took off 5 bases at V and 10 bases at J, with 15 bases between the two ends. CDR3 sequence reads: CASSSNRESSPLHF. The CDR3 coding sequence is TGTGCCAGCAGCTCCAACAGGGAGAGCTCACCCCTCCACTTT.

Comment on this clone: Lacking the conserved final phenylalanine or tryptophan, this CDR3 likely reflects a read error. The DNA is left out, because the CDR3 cannot be placed on it with certainty; the CDR3 is given as TCRdb lists it. CDR3 region: CAWTAGGSPSL. The chain couples TRBV30 to TRBJ1-2; the table gives TRBD1 as D, unverified against the DNA. Germline V gene data show CDR1 as GTSNPN and CDR2 as SVGIG (reference sequence). Termini included, the CDR3 measures 11 amino acids.

The chain recombines TRBV4-2 with TRBJ1-2, with TRBD1 matching 9 bases. V trimming: 9 bases; J trimming: 4 bases; junction bases outside the gene matches: 12. The CDR3 has 15 amino acids. Germline V CDR1 and CDR2: LGHNA, YNFKEQ. The CDR3: CASTGGAGQGYGYTF. In DNA form, the CDR3 reads TGTGCCAGTACAGGGGGCGCTGGCCAGGGCTATGGCTACACCTTC.

The chain links TRBV12-5 to TRBJ1-2; 10 bases fit TRBD1. CDR3 size: 16 residues. V gave up 5 bases and J gave up 5 bases; unmatched junction bases: 11. Germline lookup yields CDR1 LGHNT and CDR2 FRNRAP. DNA of the CDR3: TGTGCTAGTGGTCCCCGGGACAGGGGAAACCGATATGGCTACACCTTC. Amino acids: CASGPRDRGNRYGYTF.

The chain combines TRBV29-1 with TRBJ2-7; D remains ambiguous. Trimming removed 6 bases at V and 5 bases at J, with 11 bases between. This CDR3 region has 11 residues. Germline CDR1 is SQVTM and CDR2 is ANQGSEA. CDR3 bases: TGCAGCGTACGGAACGGAAACGAGCAGTACTTC. It yields the protein CSVRNGNEQYF.

In this sample, this clone turned up once. CDR3 sequence: CASSPNSNNEQFF. DNA of the CDR3: TGTGCCAGCTCACCAAACAGCAACAATGAGCAGTTCTTC. The V gene is TRBV18, the J gene TRBJ2-1; D is undetermined. Germline V gene data show CDR1 as KGHSH and CDR2 as LQKENI. This CDR3 comprises 13 residues. V lost 2 bases to trimming and J lost 5 bases, with 7 bases between them. The full variable domain, with the rest looked up from reference TRBV18 and TRBJ2-1, is NAGVMQNPRHLVRRRGQEARLRCSPMKGHSHVYWYRQLPEEGLKFMVYLQKENIIDESGMPKERFSAEFPKEGPSILRIQQVVRGDSAAYFCASSPNSNNEQFFGPGTRLTVL.

This clone has only a few counts. The V call is TRBV13, the J call TRBJ2-2; 8 bases align to TRBD2. Germline trimming cut 5 bases from V and 5 bases from J; bases unmatched to any gene: 10. CDR1 and CDR2 (germline): PRHDT, FYEKMQ (reference sequence). The CDR3 loop spans 16 amino acids. The CDR3 DNA is TGTGCCAGCAGCCAACCCGGGCGGGGGGCGACCGGGGAGCTGTTTTTT. Protein: CASSQPGRGATGELFF.

This chain uses TRBV30 with TRBJ1-6; no clear D. CDR1 GTSNPN and CDR2 SVGIG come from the germline V gene (reference sequence). The CDR3 loop spans 15 amino acids. The V end lost 1 base, the J end lost 5 bases, and 12 bases lay between the germline ends. Written as DNA, the CDR3 is TGTGCCTGGAGTGGTGACCTCAATAATAATTCACCCCTCCACTTT. It codes for CAWSGDLNNNSPLHF.

The chain recombines TRBV5-1 with TRBJ1-6; 10 bases map to TRBD1. The length of the CDR3 is 12 residues. V lost 7 bases and J lost 10; bases outside the gene matches: 2. Germline lookup yields CDR1 SGHRS and CDR2 YFSETQ. As DNA, the CDR3 is TGCGCCAGCGGGACAGGGGACTCACCCCTCCACTTT. It is translated as CASGTGDSPLHF.

V is TRBV25-1 and J is TRBJ1-1; D possibly corresponds to TRBD1 (6 bases). This CDR3 comprises 13 residues. CDR1 MGHDK and CDR2 SYGVNS come from the germline V gene. The V end was cut by 5 bases, the J end by 3 bases, with 10 bases between. DNA for the CDR3: TGTGCCAGCAGTCCTCCAGGGGACACTGAAGCTTTCTTT. It encodes CASSPPGDTEAFF.

This clone was picked up one time. This rearrangement joins TRBV12-3 or TRBV12-4 to TRBJ2-2; the D is unclear. The ends were cut back, 3 bases at V and 5 bases at J, with 7 bases in the middle. The CDR3 contains 13 residues. The CDR3 region has the DNA TGTGCCAGCAGTTTCCTGGAGACCGGGGAGCTGTTTTTT. Its protein is CASSFLETGELFF.